One and the same sample provided the 3 T cell receptor beta chains below, sequenced in a study of early T cells in non-severe SARS-CoV-2 infection. TCRdb re-analysed the 5' RACE reads in MiXCR, keeping a single row per CDR3 protein. The top ten hold less than 25% of the sample, which has 95,000 to 150,000 distinct CDR3 sequences, about 15% seen once. Sequenced: whole blood. The receptor set was obtained from an adult who was a healthcare worker with PCR-confirmed SARS-CoV-2 infection or an uninfected control (not recorded which).

This clonotype was counted only a few times. This chain uses TRBV7-6 with TRBJ1-1; D might be TRBD1 (6 bases). V lost 5 bases and J 4 bases, leaving 14 bases between the germline ends. The CDR3 contains 14 residues. CDR1 is SGHVS and CDR2 is FNYEAQ in the germline V gene. CDR3: CASSPPTGSTEAFF. The CDR3, as DNA: TGTGCCAGCAGCCCGCCGACAGGCAGCACTGAAGCTTTCTTT. The whole variable domain, remainder taken from reference TRBV7-6 and TRBJ1-1, is GAGVSQSPRYKVTKRGQDVALRCDPISGHVSLYWYRQALGQGPEFLTYFNYEAQQDKSGLPNDRFSAERPEGSISTLTIQRTEQRDSAMYRCASSPPTGSTEAFFGQGTRLTVV.

This clonotype was seen ten or more times. The rearrangement links TRBV7-3 to TRBJ2-1; TRBD2 matches 12 bases. The CDR3 extends over 16 amino acids. Germline V gene sequence: CDR1 SGHTA, CDR2 FQGTGA. With V trimmed by 0 bases and J by 7 bases, 4 bases remained unmatched. As DNA, the CDR3 is TGTGCCAGCAGCTTAACTGGACTAGCGGGGACTAATGAGCAGTTCTTC. The encoded protein is CASSLTGLAGTNEQFF.

CDR3: CAWSVRRGRGHEQYF. The CDR3 DNA is TGTGCCTGGAGTGTACGACGGGGGCGGGGACACGAGCAGTACTTC. The chain couples TRBV30 to TRBJ2-7; the D gene could be TRBD1 or TRBD2 (6 bases each). The ends were cut back, 0 bases at V and 5 bases at J, with 17 bases in the middle. This CDR3 is 15 amino acids long. Germline CDR1 reads GTSNPN; CDR2 reads SVGIG (reference sequence).